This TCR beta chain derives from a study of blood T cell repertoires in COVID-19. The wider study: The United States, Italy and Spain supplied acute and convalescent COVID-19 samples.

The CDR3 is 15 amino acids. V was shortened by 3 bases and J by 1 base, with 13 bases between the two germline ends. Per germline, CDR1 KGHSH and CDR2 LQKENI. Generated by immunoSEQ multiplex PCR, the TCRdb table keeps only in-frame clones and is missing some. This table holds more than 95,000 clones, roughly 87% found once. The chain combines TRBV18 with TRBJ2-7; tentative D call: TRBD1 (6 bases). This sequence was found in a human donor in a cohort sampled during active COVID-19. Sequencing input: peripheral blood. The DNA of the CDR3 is TGTGCCAGCTCACCGGGGGCGCGGACATCCTACGAGCAGTACTTC. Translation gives CASSPGARTSYEQYF.